These T cell receptor beta chains were read from a single sample in a study of regulatory T cells in long-lasting Graves disease. TCRdb used MiXCR to reprocess the multiplex PCR reads, holding one entry per CDR3 protein. Counted here are approximately 470,000 distinct CDR3 sequences, around 16% occurring once; the ten biggest clones make up 12%. The data were also submitted as part of a second study, on T cells in Graves' hyperthyroidism and ophthalmopathy.

The sample consisted of peripheral blood mononuclear cells (PBMCs), taken at new diagnosis, from a patient treated with antithyroid drugs. These receptors were obtained from a man in his forties or fifties with Graves disease. CDR3s include the opening cysteine and the closing phenylalanine or tryptophan. Fields, in order: D gene, J gene, V gene, clone size, CDR3 protein, CDR3 DNA. A D gene is named only where the DNA matches it firmly. Clone size is stated in some rows and not others, as once, few, many or a class when expanded.

d_call: TRBD1
j_call: TRBJ2-7
v_call: TRBV5-6
clone_size: few
cdr3_aa: CASSWEGQGDSYEQYF
cdr3_nt: TGTGCCAGCAGCTGGGAGGGACAGGGGGACTCCTACGAGCAGTACTTC

d_call: .
j_call: TRBJ2-1
v_call: TRBV12-5
clone_size: .
cdr3_aa: CASGLVLTRDGNEQFF
cdr3_nt: TGTGCTAGTGGTTTGGTACTAACCCGGGACGGTAATGAGCAGTTCTTC

d_call: TRBD1
j_call: TRBJ2-7
v_call: TRBV12-3/TRBV12-4
clone_size: many
cdr3_aa: CASSSRQGVYEQYF
cdr3_nt: TGTGCCAGCAGTTCACGACAGGGGGTCTACGAGCAGTACTTC

d_call: .
j_call: TRBJ2-7
v_call: TRBV15
clone_size: .
cdr3_aa: CATRGGDYEQYF
cdr3_nt: TGTGCCACCAGAGGCGGGGACTACGAGCAGTACTTC

d_call: .
j_call: TRBJ1-1
v_call: TRBV2
clone_size: many
cdr3_aa: CAKRQGTEAFF
cdr3_nt: TGTGCCAAGAGGCAGGGGACTGAAGCTTTCTTT

d_call: .
j_call: TRBJ2-7
v_call: TRBV6-1
clone_size: .
cdr3_aa: CASRLRDLSYEQYF
cdr3_nt: TGTGCCAGCCGCCTCCGGGACCTCTCCTACGAGCAGTACTTC

d_call: TRBD1
j_call: TRBJ2-5
v_call: TRBV2
clone_size: many
cdr3_aa: CASSGETGVRETQYF
cdr3_nt: TGTGCCAGCAGTGGTGAGACAGGGGTGAGGGAGACCCAGTACTTC

d_call: .
j_call: TRBJ2-5
v_call: TRBV5-1
clone_size: many
cdr3_aa: CASSGKGPPFGTQYF
cdr3_nt: TGCGCCAGCAGCGGAAAGGGACCGCCGTTCGGGACCCAGTACTTC

d_call: TRBD1
j_call: TRBJ2-1
v_call: TRBV28
clone_size: .
cdr3_aa: CASSFDRVRHEQFF
cdr3_nt: TGTGCCAGCAGTTTTGACAGGGTAAGACATGAGCAGTTCTTC

d_call: .
j_call: TRBJ1-5
v_call: TRBV11-2
clone_size: .
cdr3_aa: CASSFGDTQHF
cdr3_nt: TGTGCCAGCAGCTTTGGCGATACGCAGCATTTT

d_call: TRBD2
j_call: TRBJ2-5
v_call: TRBV6-1
clone_size: .
cdr3_aa: CASKTSGTAGETQYF
cdr3_nt: TGTGCCAGCAAAACTAGCGGGACCGCTGGGGAGACCCAGTACTTC

d_call: .
j_call: TRBJ1-1
v_call: TRBV10-3
clone_size: .
cdr3_aa: CAISGGTEAFF
cdr3_nt: TGTGCCATCAGTGGGGGGACTGAAGCTTTCTTT

d_call: .
j_call: TRBJ2-2
v_call: TRBV18
clone_size: many
cdr3_aa: CASSPGSGGELFF
cdr3_nt: TGTGCCAGCTCGCCAGGGAGTGGCGGGGAGCTGTTTTTT

d_call: TRBD1
j_call: TRBJ1-2
v_call: TRBV6-5
clone_size: many
cdr3_aa: CASSYSGTGTGYTF
cdr3_nt: TGTGCCAGCAGTTACTCCGGGACAGGGACCGGCTACACCTTC

d_call: TRBD1
j_call: TRBJ1-1
v_call: TRBV7-3
clone_size: few
cdr3_aa: CASSLSRGRVAFF
cdr3_nt: TGTGCCAGCAGCTTATCCAGGGGGCGTGTAGCTTTCTTT

d_call: .
j_call: TRBJ2-7
v_call: TRBV2
clone_size: many
cdr3_aa: CASSRESRGEQYF
cdr3_nt: TGTGCCAGCAGTCGGGAGAGTCGCGGCGAGCAGTACTTC

d_call: TRBD1
j_call: TRBJ2-2
v_call: TRBV2
clone_size: many
cdr3_aa: CASSEGRTGVFREITGELFF
cdr3_nt: TGTGCCAGCAGTGAAGGGCGGACAGGGGTATTCCGGGAGATCACCGGGGAGCTGTTTTTT

d_call: .
j_call: TRBJ2-1
v_call: TRBV12-3/TRBV12-4
clone_size: many
cdr3_aa: CASTLTSNEQFF
cdr3_nt: TGTGCCAGCACTCTGACCTCGAATGAGCAGTTCTTC

d_call: .
j_call: TRBJ2-1
v_call: TRBV28
clone_size: many
cdr3_aa: CASSHRDTFCEQFF
cdr3_nt: TGTGCCAGCAGCCACCGGGACACTTTTTGTGAGCAGTTCTTC

d_call: TRBD2
j_call: TRBJ2-3
v_call: TRBV20-1
clone_size: .
cdr3_aa: CSAGTSGRGDTQYF
cdr3_nt: TGCAGTGCTGGGACTAGCGGGAGAGGAGATACGCAGTATTTT

d_call: TRBD2
j_call: TRBJ2-1
v_call: TRBV2
clone_size: .
cdr3_aa: CASRIGTSGRAGEQFF
cdr3_nt: TGTGCCAGCAGGATCGGGACTAGCGGGAGGGCGGGTGAGCAGTTCTTC

d_call: TRBD2
j_call: TRBJ2-5
v_call: TRBV7-2
clone_size: many
cdr3_aa: CASRSRGLGLAVSETQYF
cdr3_nt: TGTGCCAGCAGATCGAGAGGGTTAGGACTAGCGGTGAGCGAGACCCAGTACTTC

d_call: .
j_call: TRBJ1-1
v_call: TRBV11-2
clone_size: many
cdr3_aa: CASSTQLGGERGAFF
cdr3_nt: TGTGCCAGCAGCACCCAATTGGGCGGTGAGAGAGGAGCTTTCTTT

d_call: TRBD1
j_call: TRBJ2-7
v_call: TRBV28
clone_size: many
cdr3_aa: CASSFPDRGGEQYF
cdr3_nt: TGTGCCAGCAGTTTTCCGGACAGGGGAGGCGAGCAGTACTTC

d_call: .
j_call: TRBJ1-1
v_call: TRBV18
clone_size: many
cdr3_aa: CASSPDITEGTEAFF
cdr3_nt: TGTGCCAGCTCGCCCGATATCACGGAGGGAACTGAAGCTTTCTTT

d_call: TRBD2
j_call: TRBJ2-7
v_call: TRBV6-1
clone_size: many
cdr3_aa: CASSVLAGGNEQYF
cdr3_nt: TGTGCCAGCAGTGTACTAGCGGGAGGGAACGAGCAGTACTTC

d_call: TRBD1
j_call: TRBJ1-2
v_call: TRBV14
clone_size: .
cdr3_aa: CASSQDPGTGGLYGYTF
cdr3_nt: TGTGCCAGCAGCCAAGATCCCGGGACAGGGGGCCTCTATGGCTACACCTTC

d_call: TRBD2
j_call: TRBJ2-7
v_call: TRBV20-1
clone_size: .
cdr3_aa: CSARSRDYTIEQYF
cdr3_nt: TGCAGTGCTAGATCTCGGGACTACACTATCGAGCAGTACTTC

d_call: TRBD2
j_call: TRBJ2-1
v_call: TRBV5-1
clone_size: once
cdr3_aa: CASSFLAGVLNEQFF
cdr3_nt: TGTGCCAGCAGCTTTCTAGCGGGAGTCTTGAATGAGCAGTTCTTC

d_call: TRBD2
j_call: TRBJ2-1
v_call: TRBV19
clone_size: .
cdr3_aa: CVSSILAGDYNEQFF
cdr3_nt: TGTGTCAGTAGTATACTAGCGGGAGACTACAATGAGCAGTTCTTC

d_call: .
j_call: TRBJ2-7
v_call: TRBV10-3
clone_size: many
cdr3_aa: CAIKEGAEGGEQYF
cdr3_nt: TGTGCCATCAAAGAGGGAGCTGAGGGAGGCGAGCAGTACTTC

d_call: TRBD1
j_call: TRBJ2-5
v_call: TRBV12-3/TRBV12-4
clone_size: many
cdr3_aa: CASSFGRQGQETQYF
cdr3_nt: TGTGCCAGCAGTTTTGGGCGACAGGGACAAGAGACCCAGTACTTC

d_call: .
j_call: TRBJ2-2
v_call: TRBV18
clone_size: .
cdr3_aa: CASSPPSALGGTGELFF
cdr3_nt: TGTGCCAGCTCACCACCGTCGGCTCTCGGGGGCACCGGGGAGCTGTTTTTT

d_call: .
j_call: TRBJ2-3
v_call: TRBV7-8
clone_size: .
cdr3_aa: CASSLDQGWAPRSDTQYF
cdr3_nt: TGTGCCAGCAGCTTAGATCAGGGCTGGGCCCCACGTTCAGATACGCAGTATTTT

d_call: .
j_call: TRBJ2-7
v_call: TRBV13
clone_size: many
cdr3_aa: CASSFGTGSYEQYF
cdr3_nt: TGTGCCAGCAGTTTCGGGACGGGATCCTACGAGCAGTACTTC

d_call: .
j_call: TRBJ1-1
v_call: TRBV2
clone_size: many
cdr3_aa: CASSEEQNTEAFF
cdr3_nt: TGTGCCAGCAGTGAAGAACAGAACACTGAAGCTTTCTTT

d_call: .
j_call: TRBJ2-1
v_call: TRBV30
clone_size: many
cdr3_aa: CAWSRANYYNEQFF
cdr3_nt: TGTGCCTGGAGTCGGGCTAACTACTACAATGAGCAGTTCTTC

d_call: TRBD1
j_call: TRBJ2-3
v_call: TRBV19
clone_size: many
cdr3_aa: CASSRRGQGSTDTQYF
cdr3_nt: TGTGCCAGTAGTCGAAGAGGACAGGGTAGCACAGATACGCAGTATTTT

d_call: .
j_call: TRBJ1-6
v_call: TRBV28
clone_size: many
cdr3_aa: CASSLAGASPLHF
cdr3_nt: TGTGCCAGCAGTTTAGCGGGAGCTTCACCCCTCCACTTT

d_call: TRBD1
j_call: TRBJ2-7
v_call: TRBV19
clone_size: few
cdr3_aa: CASSIAQGVAEQYF
cdr3_nt: TGTGCCAGTAGTATCGCACAGGGGGTTGCCGAGCAGTACTTC

d_call: .
j_call: TRBJ2-1
v_call: TRBV27
clone_size: many
cdr3_aa: CASSLLLSSYNEQFF
cdr3_nt: TGTGCCAGCAGCTTACTCTTAAGCTCCTACAATGAGCAGTTCTTC

d_call: TRBD2
j_call: TRBJ2-3
v_call: TRBV11-1
clone_size: .
cdr3_aa: CASSLLLAGERVRQYF
cdr3_nt: TGTGCCAGCAGCTTATTACTAGCGGGAGAACGTGTAAGGCAGTATTTT

d_call: TRBD2
j_call: TRBJ2-3
v_call: TRBV4-1
clone_size: .
cdr3_aa: CASSQRDSASGDTQYF
cdr3_nt: TGCGCCAGCAGCCAACGGGACTCGGCTAGCGGTGATACGCAGTATTTT

d_call: .
j_call: TRBJ2-2
v_call: TRBV5-1
clone_size: .
cdr3_aa: CASSLSAAGELFF
cdr3_nt: TGCGCCAGCAGCTTAAGTGCGGCCGGGGAGCTGTTTTTT

d_call: TRBD2
j_call: TRBJ2-3
v_call: TRBV7-3
clone_size: many
cdr3_aa: CASSFGTTTDTQYF
cdr3_nt: TGTGCCAGCAGCTTCGGGACTACCACAGATACGCAGTATTTT

d_call: TRBD1
j_call: TRBJ1-1
v_call: TRBV6-1
clone_size: many
cdr3_aa: CASTKETGVTYTEAFF
cdr3_nt: TGTGCCAGCACGAAGGAGACAGGGGTTACGTACACTGAAGCTTTCTTT

d_call: TRBD1
j_call: TRBJ2-4
v_call: TRBV28
clone_size: .
cdr3_aa: CASRTYEGATAKNIQYF
cdr3_nt: TGTGCCAGCAGGACGTACGAGGGGGCGACGGCCAAAAACATTCAGTACTTC

d_call: TRBD1
j_call: TRBJ2-5
v_call: TRBV7-2
clone_size: many
cdr3_aa: CASSTRGDREETQYF
cdr3_nt: TGTGCCAGCAGCACAAGGGGGGACAGGGAAGAGACCCAGTACTTC